This T cell receptor beta chain comes out of a study of blood T cell repertoires in COVID-19. Participants were aged about 18 to 90 years, lived in around 22 US areas, and enrolled virtually. The recovered donors of Cohort 3 showed two negative PCRs, clearance, or symptom resolution. Germline CDR1 LNHDA, CDR2 SQIVND (reference sequence). The V and J ends lost 5 bases and 8 bases, in that order; junction bases with no gene match: 12. The CDR3 extends over 15 amino acids. Assay: immunoSEQ multiplex PCR; the TCRdb copy retains only in-frame clones and omits some. Counted here are 330,000 or so clones, 88% occurring once; the ten biggest clones make up over 4.5%.

The J gene is TRBJ2-1, the V gene TRBV19, with 7 bases matching TRBD2. The receptor was isolated from a man aged 25-45 years who had recovered from COVID-19. The specimen was PBMCs or T cells enriched from blood (not recorded which). This CDR3 reads CASSRRAGVSDEQFF. The CDR3 coding sequence is TGTGCCAGTAGTCGACGGGCGGGGGTTTCCGATGAGCAGTTCTTC.